Listed below are T cell receptor beta chains from one sample, sequenced in a study of molecular identifiers for immune sequencing clone quantification. One entry per CDR3 protein results from TCRdb running MiXCR on the PCR reads. The table shows 79,000 or so distinct CDR3 sequences, with 20% to 25% occurring only once. The source material was naive CD8+ T cells from blood, with Jurkat cell RNA spiked in. The receptor source for this set is a human donor in good health. Some libraries in this study had Jurkat cell RNA spiked in. CDR3s include the opening cysteine and the closing phenylalanine or tryptophan. A D gene is named only where the DNA matches it firmly. Only part of the rows carry a size: once, few, many, or a class if the clone is expanded.

>NA|TRBJ1-2|TRBV6-2/TRBV6-3|NA
CASSQGKNYGYTF
TGTGCCAGCAGCCAGGGGAAGAACTATGGCTACACCTTC
>NA|TRBJ2-7|TRBV19|few
CASSIGLPREQYF
TGTGCCAGTAGTATAGGACTACCTCGCGAGCAGTACTTC
>NA|TRBJ1-5|TRBV4-2|NA
CASSQEQGEDNQPQHF
TGTGCCAGCAGCCAAGAGCAGGGAGAGGACAATCAGCCCCAGCATTTT
>NA|TRBJ2-5|TRBV7-7|NA
CASSPTTSGETQYF
TGTGCTAGCAGCCCCACCACCAGCGGGGAGACCCAGTACTTC
>NA|TRBJ2-7|TRBV28|few
CASSLPLGGSGTGARYEQYF
TGTGCCAGCAGTTTGCCCCTTGGCGGTTCAGGGACCGGGGCTCGCTACGAGCAGTACTTC
>NA|TRBJ1-1|TRBV19|many
CASSNLGNTEAFF
TGTGCCAGTAGTAATCTAGGTAACACTGAAGCTTTCTTT
>NA|TRBJ2-1|TRBV6-2/TRBV6-3|NA
CASSYGVLGEQFF
TGTGCCAGCAGTTACGGCGTGCTCGGTGAGCAGTTCTTC
>NA|TRBJ2-6|TRBV29-1|many
CSVEDPYTPSGANVLTF
TGCAGCGTTGAAGACCCTTATACACCCTCTGGGGCCAACGTCCTGACTTTC
>NA|TRBJ1-3|TRBV9|NA
CASSVAGPTSGNTMYF
TGTGCCAGCAGCGTTGCAGGGCCGACCTCTGGAAACACCATGTATTTT
>NA|TRBJ2-7|TRBV7-9|many
CASSSDTAGSEQYF
TGTGCCAGCAGCTCCGACACCGCCGGGTCCGAGCAGTACTTC
>TRBD2|TRBJ2-3|TRBV15|many
CATRSGSLPTDTQYF
TGTGCCACCAGAAGCGGGAGCCTACCCACAGATACGCAGTATTTT
>NA|TRBJ2-7|TRBV28|NA
CASSLGPAPEQYF
TGTGCCAGCAGTTTGGGACCCGCCCCCGAGCAGTACTTC
>NA|TRBJ2-2|TRBV7-7|few
CASSSPAGELFF
TGTGCTAGCAGCTCCCCGGCCGGGGAGCTGTTTTTT
>TRBD1|TRBJ2-3|TRBV7-2|many
CASSTTGLEDTQYF
TGTGCCAGCAGCACGACAGGGTTAGAAGATACGCAGTATTTT
>TRBD2|TRBJ2-2|TRBV29-1|few
CSVEVLAEPTGELFF
TGCAGCGTTGAAGTCCTAGCGGAACCCACCGGGGAGCTGTTTTTT
>TRBD1|TRBJ1-1|TRBV11-2|NA
CASSPWTGGTDTEAFF
TGTGCCAGCAGCCCGTGGACAGGGGGCACGGACACTGAAGCTTTCTTT
>NA|TRBJ2-1|TRBV24-1|few
CATSDLTGPYNEQFF
TGTGCCACCAGTGATTTGACAGGGCCCTACAATGAGCAGTTCTTC
>TRBD1|TRBJ1-6|TRBV27|many
CASSPHRGTGSPLHF
TGTGCCAGCAGTCCCCACAGGGGTACAGGTTCACCCCTCCACTTT
>NA|TRBJ1-1|TRBV19|few
CASSVGQYTEAFF
TGTGCCAGTAGTGTCGGACAGTACACTGAAGCTTTCTTT
>NA|TRBJ2-2|TRBV19|few
CASTPSGGPNTGELFF
TGTGCCAGTACCCCTAGTGGGGGGCCGAACACCGGGGAGCTGTTTTTT
>NA|TRBJ2-7|TRBV4-2|NA
CASSQEFGVSSYEQYF
TGTGCCAGCAGCCAAGAGTTTGGTGTAAGCTCCTACGAGCAGTACTTC
>NA|TRBJ1-1|TRBV12-3/TRBV12-4|few
CASRKGGIPFF
TGTGCCAGCAGGAAGGGGGGTATACCTTTCTTT
>NA|TRBJ2-1|TRBV27|NA
CASRQGYNEQFF
TGTGCCAGCAGACAGGGTTACAATGAGCAGTTCTTC
>NA|TRBJ1-2|TRBV19|few
CASNPWESANYGYTF
TGTGCCAGTAATCCCTGGGAGTCAGCTAACTATGGCTACACCTTC
>NA|TRBJ2-7|TRBV7-6|NA
CASSRQDIYEQYF
TGTGCCAGCAGCCGGCAAGATATCTACGAGCAGTACTTC
>NA|TRBJ1-5|TRBV30|many
CAWSEVGYSNQPQHF
TGTGCCTGGAGTGAGGTCGGGTATAGCAATCAGCCCCAGCATTTT
>NA|TRBJ2-3|TRBV6-5|many
CASSPLPARSTDTQYF
TGTGCCAGCAGTCCCTTACCGGCCAGAAGCACAGATACGCAGTATTTT
>NA|TRBJ1-1|TRBV14|few
CASSHGGIIVSTEAFF
TGTGCCAGCAGCCACGGGGGAATCATCGTGAGCACTGAAGCTTTCTTT
>NA|TRBJ1-1|TRBV12-3/TRBV12-4|NA
CASSPGTPALGFF
TGTGCCAGCAGTCCCGGGACACCTGCCTTGGGTTTCTTC
>TRBD1|TRBJ2-1|TRBV5-1|NA
CASSLIGQGAGEQFF
TGCGCCAGCAGCTTGATTGGACAGGGGGCAGGTGAGCAGTTCTTC
>NA|TRBJ2-3|TRBV19|NA
CASSIGTEGGFGADTQYF
TGTGCCAGTAGTATAGGGACCGAGGGGGGATTCGGGGCAGATACGCAGTATTTT
>TRBD2|TRBJ2-3|TRBV4-2|few
CASSQVQAGISTDTQYF
TGTGCCAGCAGCCAAGTCCAAGCGGGAATAAGCACAGATACGCAGTATTTT
>NA|TRBJ2-1|TRBV6-2/TRBV6-3|NA
CASSYIAEPYNEQFF
TGTGCCAGCAGTTACATCGCGGAACCCTACAATGAGCAGTTCTTC
>NA|TRBJ2-3|TRBV7-9|NA
CAGRGQLRGDTQYF
TGTGCCGGCAGGGGTCAATTGAGGGGGGATACGCAGTATTTT
>NA|TRBJ2-6|TRBV4-1|many
CASSQDQGHLGDELYGANVLTF
TGCGCCAGCAGCCAAGATCAAGGTCACCTGGGTGATGAGTTGTACGGGGCCAACGTCCTGACTTTC
>TRBD2|TRBJ2-1|TRBV29-1|many
CSVEKLAGDEQFF
TGCAGCGTTGAAAAACTAGCGGGGGATGAGCAGTTCTTC
>NA|TRBJ2-3|TRBV4-1|NA
CASSQDITSTDTQYF
TGCGCCAGCAGCCAAGATATAACTAGCACAGATACGCAGTATTTT
>NA|TRBJ2-7|TRBV5-4|NA
CASSPAIGAYEQYF
TGTGCCAGCAGCCCTGCGATTGGAGCCTACGAGCAGTACTTC
>TRBD2|TRBJ2-2|TRBV7-9|many
CASSNGLAGPTGELFF
TGTGCCAGCAGCAATGGACTAGCGGGTCCCACCGGGGAGCTGTTTTTT
>NA|TRBJ2-5|TRBV5-1|many
CASSLVGLQETQYF
TGCGCCAGCAGCTTGGTAGGACTTCAAGAGACCCAGTACTTC
>TRBD2|TRBJ2-1|TRBV6-2/TRBV6-3|many
CASSLSGSNEFF
TGTGCCAGCAGCCTTAGCGGGAGTAATGAGTTCTTC
>TRBD2|TRBJ2-3|TRBV6-5|many
CASSPTSGRGVDTQYF
TGTGCCAGCAGTCCGACTAGCGGGAGGGGTGTAGATACGCAGTATTTT